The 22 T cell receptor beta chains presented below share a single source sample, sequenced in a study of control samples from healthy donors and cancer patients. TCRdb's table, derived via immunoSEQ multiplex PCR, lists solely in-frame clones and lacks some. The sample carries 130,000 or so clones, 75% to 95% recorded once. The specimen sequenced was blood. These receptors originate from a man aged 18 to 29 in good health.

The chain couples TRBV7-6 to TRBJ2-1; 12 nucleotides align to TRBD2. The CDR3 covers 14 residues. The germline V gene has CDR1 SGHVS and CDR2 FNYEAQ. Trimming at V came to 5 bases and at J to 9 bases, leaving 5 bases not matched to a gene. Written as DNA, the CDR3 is TGTGCCAGCAGCCGACTAGCGGGGGACGGTGAGCAGTTCTTC. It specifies CASSRLAGDGEQFF.

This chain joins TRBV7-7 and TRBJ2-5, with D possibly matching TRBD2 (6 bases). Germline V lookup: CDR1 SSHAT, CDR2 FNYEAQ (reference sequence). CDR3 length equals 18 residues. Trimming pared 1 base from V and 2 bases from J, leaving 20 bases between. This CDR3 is CASSLGTGGLGGQETQYF. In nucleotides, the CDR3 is TGTGCCAGCAGCTTAGGAACCGGGGGACTCGGGGGACAAGAGACCCAGTACTTC.

This chain's CDR3 is CASQQQGAYEQFF. The CDR3 nucleotides read TGTGCCAGCCAACAACAGGGGGCTTATGAGCAGTTCTTC. J is TRBJ2-1 and V is TRBV7-9; TRBD1 matches at 9 bases. This CDR3 region has 13 residues. The junction had 7 bases not matched to a gene; V was cut back by 8 bases and J by 8 bases. Germline-derived CDR1 and CDR2 are SEHNR and FQNEAQ (reference sequence). Based on the CDR3 plus reference TRBV7-9 and TRBJ2-1, the full variable domain is DTGVSQNPRHKITKRGQNVTFRCDPISEHNRLYWYRQTLGQGPEFLTYFQNEAQLEKSRLLSDRFSAERPKGSFSTLEIQRTEQGDSAMYLCASQQQGAYEQFFGPGTRLTVL.

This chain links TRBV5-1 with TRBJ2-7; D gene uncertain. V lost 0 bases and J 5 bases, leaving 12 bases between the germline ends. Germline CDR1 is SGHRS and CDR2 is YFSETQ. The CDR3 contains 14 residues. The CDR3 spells CASSLAFPRDEQYF. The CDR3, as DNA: TGCGCCAGCAGCTTGGCCTTTCCCCGGGACGAGCAGTACTTC.

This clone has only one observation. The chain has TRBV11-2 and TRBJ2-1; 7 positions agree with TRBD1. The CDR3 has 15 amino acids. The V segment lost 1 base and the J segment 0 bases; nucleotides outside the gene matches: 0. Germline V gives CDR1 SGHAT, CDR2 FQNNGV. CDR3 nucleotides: TGTGCCAGCAGCTTAGGACAGGGCTCCTACAATGAGCAGTTCTTC. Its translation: CASSLGQGSYNEQFF.

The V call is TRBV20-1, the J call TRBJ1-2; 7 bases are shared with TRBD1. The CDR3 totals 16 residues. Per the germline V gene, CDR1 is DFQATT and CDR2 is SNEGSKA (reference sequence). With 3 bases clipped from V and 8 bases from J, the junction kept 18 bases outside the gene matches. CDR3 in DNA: TGCAGTGCTAGTTACAGGGGCACCGGTGGGGGTGGGGGCTACACCTTC. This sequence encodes CSASYRGTGGGGGYTF.

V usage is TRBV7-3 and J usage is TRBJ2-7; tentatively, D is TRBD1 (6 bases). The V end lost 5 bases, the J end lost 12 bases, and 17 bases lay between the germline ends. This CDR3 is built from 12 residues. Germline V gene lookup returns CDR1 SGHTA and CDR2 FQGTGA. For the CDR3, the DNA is TGTGCCAGCAGCCTTGGACAGACCCCCTTGTACTTC. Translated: CASSLGQTPLYF. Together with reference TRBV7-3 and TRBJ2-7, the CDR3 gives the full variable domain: GAGVSQTPSNKVTEKGKYVELRCDPISGHTALYWYRQSLGQGPEFLIYFQGTGAADDSGLPNDRFFAVRPEGSVSTLKIQRTERGDSAVYLCASSLGQTPLYFGPGTRLTVT.

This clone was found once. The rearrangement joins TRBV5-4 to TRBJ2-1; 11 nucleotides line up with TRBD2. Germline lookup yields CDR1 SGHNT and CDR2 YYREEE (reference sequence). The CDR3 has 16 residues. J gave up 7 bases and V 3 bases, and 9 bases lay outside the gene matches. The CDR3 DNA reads TGTGCCAGCAGCTCCTTAGCGGGGGGGTTAATTAATGAGCAGTTCTTC. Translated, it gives CASSSLAGGLINEQFF. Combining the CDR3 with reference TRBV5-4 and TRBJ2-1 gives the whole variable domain ETGVTQSPTHLIKTRGQQVTLRCSSQSGHNTVSWYQQALGQGPQFIFQYYREEENGRGNFPPRFSGLQFPNYSSELNVNALELDDSALYLCASSSLAGGLINEQFFGPGTRLTVL.

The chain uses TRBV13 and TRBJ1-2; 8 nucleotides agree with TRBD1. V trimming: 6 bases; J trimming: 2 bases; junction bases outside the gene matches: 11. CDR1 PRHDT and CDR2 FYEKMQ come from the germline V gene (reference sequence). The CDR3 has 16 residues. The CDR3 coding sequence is TGTGCCAGCAGTTCAGGGGGCGTTGAGGGCAACTATGGCTACACCTTC. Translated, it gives CASSSGGVEGNYGYTF.

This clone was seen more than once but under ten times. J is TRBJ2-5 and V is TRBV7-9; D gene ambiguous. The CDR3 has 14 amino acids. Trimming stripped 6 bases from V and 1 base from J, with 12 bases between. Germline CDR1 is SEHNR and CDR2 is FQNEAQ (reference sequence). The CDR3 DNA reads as TGTGCCAGCAGGGGATGGGCGTCCCAAGAGACCCAGTACTTC. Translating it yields CASRGWASQETQYF.

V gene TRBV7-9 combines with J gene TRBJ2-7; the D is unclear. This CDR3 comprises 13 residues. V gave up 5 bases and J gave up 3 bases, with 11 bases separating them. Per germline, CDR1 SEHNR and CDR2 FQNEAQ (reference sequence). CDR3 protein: CASSPDTYYEQYF. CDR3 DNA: TGTGCCAGCAGCCCTGACACCTACTACGAGCAGTACTTC.

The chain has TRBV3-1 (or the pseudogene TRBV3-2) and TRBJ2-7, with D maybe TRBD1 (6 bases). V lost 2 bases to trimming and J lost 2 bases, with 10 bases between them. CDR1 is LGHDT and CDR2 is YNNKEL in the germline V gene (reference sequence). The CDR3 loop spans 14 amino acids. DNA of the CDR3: TGTGCCAGCAGCCAACAGGGGATAACCTACGAGCAGTACTTC. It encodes CASSQQGITYEQYF.

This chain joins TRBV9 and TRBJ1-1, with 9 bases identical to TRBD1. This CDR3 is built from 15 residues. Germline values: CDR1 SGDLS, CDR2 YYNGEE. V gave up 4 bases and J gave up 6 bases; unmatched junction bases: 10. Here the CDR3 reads CASSPTGTGRPEAFF. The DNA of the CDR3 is TGTGCCAGCAGCCCCACAGGGACAGGGAGACCTGAAGCTTTCTTT. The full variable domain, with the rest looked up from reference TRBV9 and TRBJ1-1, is DSGVTQTPKHLITATGQRVTLRCSPRSGDLSVYWYQQSLDQGLQFLIQYYNGEERAKGNILERFSAQQFPDLHSELNLSSLELGDSALYFCASSPTGTGRPEAFFGQGTRLTVV.

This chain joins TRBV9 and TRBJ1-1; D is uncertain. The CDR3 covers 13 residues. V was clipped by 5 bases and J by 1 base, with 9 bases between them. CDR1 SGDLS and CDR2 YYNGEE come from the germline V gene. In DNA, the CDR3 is TGTGCCAGCAGTGTGGGGTCGAACACTGAAGCTTTCTTT. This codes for CASSVGSNTEAFF. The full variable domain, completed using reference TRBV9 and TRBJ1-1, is DSGVTQTPKHLITATGQRVTLRCSPRSGDLSVYWYQQSLDQGLQFLIQYYNGEERAKGNILERFSAQQFPDLHSELNLSSLELGDSALYFCASSVGSNTEAFFGQGTRLTVV.

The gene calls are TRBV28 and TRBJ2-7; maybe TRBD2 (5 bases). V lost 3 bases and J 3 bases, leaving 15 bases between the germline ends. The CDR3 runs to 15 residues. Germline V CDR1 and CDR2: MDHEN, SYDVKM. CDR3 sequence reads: CASSLPGSLIYEQYF. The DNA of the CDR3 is TGTGCCAGCAGTTTGCCGGGATCACTGATCTACGAGCAGTACTTC.

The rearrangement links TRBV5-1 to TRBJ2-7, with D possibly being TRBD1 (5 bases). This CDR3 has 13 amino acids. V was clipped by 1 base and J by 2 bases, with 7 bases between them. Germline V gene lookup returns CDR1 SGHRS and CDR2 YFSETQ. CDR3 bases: TGCGCCAGCAGCTTGACAGGAACCTACGAGCAGTACTTC. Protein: CASSLTGTYEQYF.

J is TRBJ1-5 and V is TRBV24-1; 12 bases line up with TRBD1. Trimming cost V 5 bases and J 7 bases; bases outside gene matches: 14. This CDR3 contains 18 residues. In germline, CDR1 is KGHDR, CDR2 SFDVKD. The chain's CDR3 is CATSAPGGTGGARQPQHF. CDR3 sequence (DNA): TGTGCCACCAGTGCCCCCGGGGGGACAGGGGGCGCGAGACAGCCCCAGCATTTT.

The CDR3 sequence: CASSLYGSSYNEQFF. The DNA of the CDR3 is TGTGCCAGCAGCTTGTATGGGAGCTCCTACAATGAGCAGTTCTTC. The rearrangement links TRBV5-4 to TRBJ2-1; TRBD2 might be the D (5 bases). The germline V gene has CDR1 SGHNT and CDR2 YYREEE (reference sequence). The ends were cut back, 1 base at V and 0 bases at J, with 8 bases in the middle. The CDR3 is made up of 15 amino acids. Supplemented by reference TRBV5-4 and TRBJ2-1, the full variable domain reads ETGVTQSPTHLIKTRGQQVTLRCSSQSGHNTVSWYQQALGQGPQFIFQYYREEENGRGNFPPRFSGLQFPNYSSELNVNALELDDSALYLCASSLYGSSYNEQFFGPGTRLTVL.

CDR3 in DNA: TGTGCCAGCAGCAAAGCGGCACGGAGGATGATTTATAATTCACCCCTCCACTTT. Translated: CASSKAARRMIYNSPLHF. The chain recombines TRBV21-1 with TRBJ1-6. TRBV21-1 is a pseudogene segment. The CDR3 has 18 residues.

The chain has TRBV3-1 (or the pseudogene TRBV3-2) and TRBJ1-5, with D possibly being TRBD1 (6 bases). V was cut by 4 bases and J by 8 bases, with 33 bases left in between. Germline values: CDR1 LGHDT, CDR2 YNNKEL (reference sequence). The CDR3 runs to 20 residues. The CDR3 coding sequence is TGTGCCAGCAGCCCGAGGTCACCGAACTTTACGGGACACGGGTGGAAGCCCCAGCATTTT. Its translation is CASSPRSPNFTGHGWKPQHF.

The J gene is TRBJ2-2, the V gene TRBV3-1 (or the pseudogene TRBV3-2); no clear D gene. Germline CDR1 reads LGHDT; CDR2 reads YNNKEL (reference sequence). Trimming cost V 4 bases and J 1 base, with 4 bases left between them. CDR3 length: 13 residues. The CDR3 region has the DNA TGTGCCAGCAGCCTTAGGAACACCGGGGAGCTGTTTTTT. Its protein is CASSLRNTGELFF.

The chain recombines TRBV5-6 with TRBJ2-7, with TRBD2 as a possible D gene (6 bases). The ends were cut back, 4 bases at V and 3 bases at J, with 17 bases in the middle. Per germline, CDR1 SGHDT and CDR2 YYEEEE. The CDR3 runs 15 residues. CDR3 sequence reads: CASSPAGRLHYEQYF. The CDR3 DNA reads TGTGCCAGCAGCCCCGCGGGACGGTTGCACTACGAGCAGTACTTC.